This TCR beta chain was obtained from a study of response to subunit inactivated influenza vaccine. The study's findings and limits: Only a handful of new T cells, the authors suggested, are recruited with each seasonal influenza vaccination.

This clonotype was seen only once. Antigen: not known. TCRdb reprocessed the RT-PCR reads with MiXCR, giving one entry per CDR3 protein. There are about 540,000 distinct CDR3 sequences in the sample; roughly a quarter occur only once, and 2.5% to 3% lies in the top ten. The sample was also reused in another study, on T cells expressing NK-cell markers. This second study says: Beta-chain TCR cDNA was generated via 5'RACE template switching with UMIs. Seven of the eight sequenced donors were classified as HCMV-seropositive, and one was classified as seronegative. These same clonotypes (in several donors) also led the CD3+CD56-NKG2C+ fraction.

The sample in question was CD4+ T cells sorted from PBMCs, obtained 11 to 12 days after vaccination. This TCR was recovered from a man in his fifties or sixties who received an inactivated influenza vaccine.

For the CDR3, the DNA is TGCAGTGCTGGGCTTGTTGCTCCCTCGCAGTATTTT. Translating gives CSAGLVAPSQYF. The gene calls are TRBV20-1 and TRBJ2-3, with D unclear. Deletions cut 5 bases from V and 10 bases from J, with 16 bases between. This CDR3 region has 12 residues. Germline values: CDR1 DFQATT, CDR2 SNEGSKA (reference sequence).